A selection of T cell receptor beta chains follows, all from one sample in a study of shared clonotypes between healthy human individuals. TCRdb keeps only in-frame clones here, not all; method: immunoSEQ multiplex PCR. The top ten clones hold about 0.13% of a sample with 2 million to 2.5 million clones, about 94% of them seen once. What was sequenced was naive CD4+ T cells sorted from blood. The origin of the receptors is a young man in good health. Each CDR3 is given with its conserved first and last residue. A D gene is named only where the DNA matches it firmly.

cdr3_aa cdr3_nt v_call d_call j_call
CASSKASGGSSYNEQFF TGTGCCAGTAGTAAGGCTAGCGGGGGGAGCTCCTACAATGAGCAGTTCTTC TRBV19 TRBD2 TRBJ2-1
CAIRDNLNTEAFF TGTGCCATCAGGGACAACCTGAACACTGAAGCTTTCTTT TRBV10-3 - TRBJ1-1
CASSMWRSSYNEQFF TGTGCCAGTAGTATGTGGAGGAGCTCCTACAATGAGCAGTTCTTC TRBV19 - TRBJ2-1
CASSTDTPEAFF TGCGCCAGCAGCACTGACACGCCCGAAGCTTTCTTT TRBV5-1 - TRBJ1-1
CASSPEGQGVTDTQYF TGTGCCAGCAGTCCGGAGGGACAGGGGGTCACAGATACGCAGTATTTT TRBV6-4 TRBD1 TRBJ2-3
CASRGGTGTTDTQYF TGTGCCAGCAGGGGGGGGACAGGGACGACAGATACGCAGTATTTT TRBV28 TRBD1 TRBJ2-3
CASTKADTGELFF TGTGCCAGCACCAAGGCGGACACCGGGGAGCTGTTTTTT TRBV6-5 - TRBJ2-2
CASSFQSWEQYF TGTGCCAGCAGTTTTCAATCCTGGGAGCAGTACTTC TRBV28 - TRBJ2-7
CASSAGQLEGYTF TGTGCCAGCAGCGCGGGACAGCTAGAGGGCTACACCTTC TRBV7-9 TRBD1 TRBJ1-2
CASSVSGGPIGGELFF TGTGCCAGCAGCGTGAGCGGGGGGCCGATCGGCGGGGAGCTGTTTTTT TRBV9 TRBD2 TRBJ2-2
CASSLDRGLVGSPLHF TGTGCCAGCAGCTTAGACAGGGGGCTGGTTGGTTCACCCCTCCACTTT TRBV7-8 TRBD1 TRBJ1-6
CASSPGGQGIGYEQYF TGTGCCAGCTCACCAGGCGGGCAGGGTATTGGCTACGAGCAGTACTTC TRBV18 - TRBJ2-7
CASSLTDPPVKGEKLFF TGCGCCAGCAGCCTAACGGACCCTCCGGTAAAAGGGGAAAAACTGTTTTTT TRBV4-1 - TRBJ1-4
CASSLKGPSTEAFF TGTGCCAGCAGCTTAAAGGGACCGAGCACTGAAGCTTTCTTT TRBV7-9 - TRBJ1-1
CASSLGDRPAQHF TGTGCCAGCAGCTTAGGTGACCGACCGGCCCAGCATTTT TRBV7-8 - TRBJ1-5
CASSLEGRREGTGELFF TGTGCCAGCAGCTTAGAGGGGCGCAGGGAAGGCACCGGGGAGCTGTTTTTT TRBV7-6 - TRBJ2-2